The 13 T cell receptor beta chains presented below share a single source sample, sequenced in a study of response to subunit inactivated influenza vaccine. MiXCR was run by TCRdb on the RT-PCR reads, yielding one entry per CDR3 protein. The table lists under 800,000 distinct CDR3 sequences, roughly 13% of them singletons. The material was PBMCs from blood, obtained less than 15 days before vaccination. The receptor set was obtained from a man over 45 who received an inactivated influenza vaccine.

The chain recombines TRBV7-2 with TRBJ2-1; maybe TRBD2 (6 bases). The CDR3 is made up of 15 amino acids. V lost 2 bases to trimming and J lost 4 bases, with 12 bases between them. The germline CDR1 and CDR2 sequences are SGHTA and FQGNSA. The CDR3 reads CASSLRASDYNEQFF. CDR3 nucleotide sequence: TGTGCCAGCAGCTTAAGGGCTAGCGATTACAATGAGCAGTTCTTC.

The sample holds many counts of this clonotype. The chain is built from TRBV5-1 and TRBJ2-1; 9 positions match TRBD2. The trim removed 4 bases at V and 2 bases at J, leaving 4 bases unmatched. CDR1 is SGHRS, CDR2 YFSETQ, per germline. This CDR3 is built from 15 residues. The CDR3 bases are TGCGCCAGCAGCGATTTAGCGGGAGCCTACAATGAGCAGTTCTTC. This translates into CASSDLAGAYNEQFF.

There are a few counts of this clonotype. The CDR3, as DNA: TGCAGCGTTGCCCCTCTGGCGGGGGCGAACTCCTACAATGAGCAGTTCTTC. Translating it yields CSVAPLAGANSYNEQFF. This chain joins TRBV29-1 and TRBJ2-1, with D tentatively TRBD2 (7 bases). The length of the CDR3 is 17 residues. V lost 4 bases, J lost 0 bases, and 19 bases lay in between. Per the germline V gene, CDR1 is SQVTM and CDR2 is ANQGSEA.

The J gene is TRBJ1-6, the V gene TRBV28; TRBD1 matches at 7 bases. The CDR3 has 18 residues. Trimming took 3 bases from V and 0 from J; bases not matched to a gene: 8. Germline CDR1 and CDR2: MDHEN and SYDVKM. In nucleotides, the CDR3 is TGTGCCAGCAGTTTCGGACAGGACGAAGCCTCCTATAATTCACCCCTCCACTTT. Residues: CASSFGQDEASYNSPLHF. Full variable domain (rest looked up from reference TRBV28 and TRBJ1-6): DVKVTQSSRYLVKRTGEKVFLECVQDMDHENMFWYRQDPGLGLRLIYFSYDVKMKEKGDIPEGYSVSREKKERFSLILESASTNQTSMYLCASSFGQDEASYNSPLHFGNGTRLTVT.

V and J are TRBV5-1 and TRBJ2-7; a possible D gene is TRBD2 (6 bases). Per germline, CDR1 SGHRS and CDR2 YFSETQ. V was clipped by 1 base and J by 6 bases, with 11 bases between them. The CDR3 has 13 residues. CDR3 in DNA: TGCGCCAGCAGCTTGATACGGGAGACCGAGCAGTACTTC. It encodes CASSLIRETEQYF.

This clonotype was seen a few times. The genes are TRBV5-1 and TRBJ2-2; 9 nucleotides line up with TRBD2. V trimming: 4 bases; J trimming: 3 bases; junction bases outside the gene matches: 4. This CDR3 contains 15 residues. CDR1 SGHRS and CDR2 YFSETQ come from the germline V gene. DNA of the CDR3: TGCGCCAGCAGCGGCGGGAGGGCGGACACCGGGGAGCTGTTTTTT. It encodes CASSGGRADTGELFF.

This clonotype was seen more than once but under ten times. The J gene is TRBJ1-2, the V gene TRBV28; no clear D gene. Germline V gene data show CDR1 as MDHEN and CDR2 as SYDVKM. The CDR3 is 13 amino acids. Trimming took off 2 bases at V and 8 bases at J, with 12 bases between the two ends. The CDR3 sequence: CASSLGRQRGYTF. The CDR3 nucleotides read TGTGCCAGCAGTTTAGGGCGTCAAAGAGGCTACACCTTC.

The V gene is TRBV12-3 or TRBV12-4, the J gene TRBJ1-1; D possibly corresponds to TRBD1 (5 bases). This CDR3 spans 15 amino acids. V lost 5 bases, J lost 3 bases, and 16 bases lay in between. The CDR3 protein is CASSPDRARYTEAFF. The CDR3 DNA follows: TGTGCCAGCAGTCCAGACAGAGCTCGGTACACTGAAGCTTTCTTT.

This clonotype has more than one count but fewer than ten. V and J are TRBV7-8 and TRBJ1-5; D ambiguous. Germline CDR1 reads SGHVS; CDR2 reads FQNEAQ. V was clipped by 4 bases and J by 2 bases, with 12 bases between them. The CDR3 sequence is 15 residues long. CDR3 amino acids: CASSSEWEGNQPQHF. The CDR3 DNA is TGTGCCAGCAGCTCGGAGTGGGAGGGCAATCAGCCCCAGCATTTT.

This chain connects TRBV6-2 or TRBV6-3 to TRBJ2-1; 9 bases agree with TRBD2. CDR1 is MNHEY, CDR2 SVGEGT, per germline. J was trimmed by 4 bases and V by 7 bases; bases with no gene match: 5. This CDR3 contains 14 residues. CDR3 loop: CASTDSGGYNEQFF. The CDR3 coding sequence is TGTGCCAGCACCGATAGCGGGGGTTACAATGAGCAGTTCTTC.

The chain couples TRBV10-3 to TRBJ2-5; a possible D gene is TRBD2 (7 bases). The V end lost 3 bases, the J end lost 1 base, and 12 bases lay between the germline ends. The germline gives CDR1 ENHRY, CDR2 SYGVKD. This CDR3 spans 15 amino acids. The CDR3 region has the DNA TGTGCCATCAGTGAAGGGGGAGGGGGCCAAGAGACCCAGTACTTC. Translating gives CAISEGGGGQETQYF.

The sample holds a few counts of this clonotype. The rearrangement joins TRBV4-3 to TRBJ1-2; TRBD1 is a possible D gene (6 bases). V shed 0 bases and J shed 3 bases, with 11 bases lying between them. Germline CDR1 is LGHNA and CDR2 is YSLEER. CDR3 size: 15 residues. The chain's CDR3 is CASSQDVGGYYGYTF. The CDR3 DNA reads as TGCGCCAGCAGCCAAGATGTTGGGGGCTACTATGGCTACACCTTC.

The rearrangement joins TRBV5-6 to TRBJ2-3, with TRBD1 matching over 7 bases. CDR3 length: 14 residues. V lost 4 bases and J lost 3; bases outside the gene matches: 5. Germline V lookup: CDR1 SGHDT, CDR2 YYEEEE. This chain's CDR3 is CASSQTGTTDTQYF. The DNA of the CDR3 is TGTGCCAGCAGCCAGACAGGGACGACAGATACGCAGTATTTT.